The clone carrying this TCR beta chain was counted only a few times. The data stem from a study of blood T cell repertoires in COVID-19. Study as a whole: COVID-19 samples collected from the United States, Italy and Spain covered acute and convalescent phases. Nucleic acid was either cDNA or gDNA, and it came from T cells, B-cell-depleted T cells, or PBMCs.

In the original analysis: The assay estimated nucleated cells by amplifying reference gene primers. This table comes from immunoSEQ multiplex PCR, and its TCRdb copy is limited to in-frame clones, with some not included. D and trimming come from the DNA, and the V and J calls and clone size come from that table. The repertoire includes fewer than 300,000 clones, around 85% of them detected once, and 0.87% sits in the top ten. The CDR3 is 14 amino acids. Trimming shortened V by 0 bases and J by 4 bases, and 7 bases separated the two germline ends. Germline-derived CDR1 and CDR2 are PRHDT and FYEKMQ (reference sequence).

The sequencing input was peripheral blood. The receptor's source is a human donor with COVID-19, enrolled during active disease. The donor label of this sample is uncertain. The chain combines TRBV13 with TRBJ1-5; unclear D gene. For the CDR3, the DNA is TGTGCCAGCAGCTTAGGACATCAAAATCAGCCCCAGCATTTT. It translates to CASSLGHQNQPQHF. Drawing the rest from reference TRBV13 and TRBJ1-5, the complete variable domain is AAGVIQSPRHLIKEKRETATLKCYPIPRHDTVYWYQQGPGQDPQFLISFYEKMQSDKGSIPDRFSAQQFSDYHSELNMSSLELGDSALYFCASSLGHQNQPQHFGDGTRLSIL.